Listed below are T cell receptor beta chains from one sample, sequenced in a study of shared clonotypes between healthy human individuals. Repertoires were generated with immunoSEQ multiplex PCR, while TCRdb's copy carries only in-frame clones and drops some. Of around 330,000 clones detected, around 72% appear once; the ten largest clones hold under 13%. Sample: memory CD4+ T cells sorted from blood. These receptors all come from a man aged 25 to 40 in good health. The conserved cysteine and the conserved F or W are not part of the CDR3 here.

j_call v_call cdr3_aa
TRBJ2-2 TRBV4-1 ASSHRLPGSDGELF
TRBJ2-3 TRBV29-1 SVRGLAGPSTDTQY
TRBJ1-1 TRBV18 ASSTDENTEAF
TRBJ2-7 TRBV6-1 ASSEQPGGFEQY
TRBJ1-4 TRBV28 ASSSLGGGPEKLF
TRBJ2-1 TRBV5-1 ASTTTSGGGGEQF
TRBJ2-2 TRBV5-1 ASSLEERNTGELF
TRBJ1-2 TRBV5-1 ASSKGPVGGYT
TRBJ1-2 TRBV7-9 ASSLSQNYGYT
TRBJ2-5 TRBV30 AWSGLAGFETQY
TRBJ2-1 TRBV13 ASSPPGAILNNEQF
TRBJ2-7 TRBV5-1 ASSLEGRYEQY
TRBJ2-7 TRBV21-1 ASSKAREETHEQY
TRBJ1-5 TRBV4-1 AILGPDQPQH
TRBJ2-1 TRBV9 ASSVSGRSSYNEQF
TRBJ2-1 TRBV28 ASSLLTSGSIGKGNEQF
TRBJ2-7 TRBV29-1 SVGGRAGYEQY
TRBJ2-1 TRBV9 ASSVGASSYNEQF
TRBJ2-5 TRBV7-3 ASSSQVGETQY
TRBJ2-5 TRBV19 ASSMEYEGRQETQY
TRBJ2-7 TRBV5-6 ASSLTGGSEQY
TRBJ2-3 TRBV9 ASSVIGTSTTDTQY
TRBJ2-3 TRBV4-1 ASSQAGDTDTQY
TRBJ2-1 TRBV27 ASSVPGQGKSEQF
TRBJ2-5 TRBV10-3 AISEGADKETQY
TRBJ2-1 TRBV6-1 ASSESLRWEQF
TRBJ2-1 TRBV14 ASSQVWDRGDSYNEQF
TRBJ2-7 TRBV18 ASSRAGIDYEQY
TRBJ2-3 TRBV6-6 ASSLEYTDTQY
TRBJ2-1 TRBV30 ASSASGSYNEQF
TRBJ1-5 TRBV25-1 ASSGLQSNQPQH
TRBJ2-7 TRBV10-3 AISETVADSGGSYEQY
TRBJ2-7 TRBV2 ASSRNSGTEQY
TRBJ2-3 TRBV5-4 ASSLGSLSTRY
TRBJ2-5 TRBV28 ASRAQPGRGSETQY
TRBJ1-1 TRBV14 ASSQAGGTVTF
TRBJ1-4 TRBV7-8 ASSLVAGDEKLF
TRBJ1-5 TRBV6-6 ASRKNDRGEPQH
TRBJ2-7 TRBV5-1 ASTRQAGTSGNSYEQY
. TRBV5-4 ASSKPGQGSYEQY
TRBJ2-7 TRBV7-9 ASSFTGEVYEQY
TRBJ2-5 TRBV10-2 ASRGTSRGETQY
TRBJ2-2 TRBV9 ASSPSGVTNTGELF
TRBJ1-3 TRBV5-5 ASSQTTGRTAGNTIY
TRBJ2-5 TRBV7-7 ASSRTSAKETQY
TRBJ1-5 TRBV4-1 ASSQDSGNHQPQH
TRBJ1-3 TRBV5-1 ASSRQGASDTIY
TRBJ1-4 TRBV9 ASSPHSGEKLF
TRBJ2-1 TRBV28 ASIRRAPGYNEQF
TRBJ2-1 TRBV5-5 ASSLAGHPKEGEQF
TRBJ2-6 TRBV7-2 ASSFAISGANVLT
TRBJ1-1 TRBV5-6 ASSLNPRGAGMNTEAF
TRBJ2-7 TRBV5-1 ASSSAGGGHEQY
TRBJ1-4 TRBV27 ASSLSLGAVGEKLF
TRBJ2-1 TRBV29-1 SGGDWNNEQF
TRBJ2-5 TRBV29-1 SVAWGQETQY
TRBJ1-2 TRBV28 ASSRTGKYGYT
TRBJ1-2 TRBV30 AWSVLGDYGYT
TRBJ2-6 TRBV2 ASSPSSGANVLT
TRBJ1-1 TRBV14 ASSQDRGVSPEAF